The present entry profiles one T cell receptor (beta chain) with its context. Antigen specificity is unknown. The CDR3 has 15 amino acids. Germline CDR1 is WNHNN and CDR2 is SYGVQD (reference sequence). The V and J ends lost 1 base and 4 bases, in that order; junction bases with no gene match: 6. The sample is drawn from a study of cytomegalovirus exposure and HLA in healthy donors. The study, taken as a whole, reports: Most TCR sequences were seen very rarely across donors, but some public TCRs occurred in many.

This PCR relied on a set of 60 Vbeta primers and 13 Jbeta primers. Repertoires were generated with immunoSEQ multiplex PCR, while TCRdb's copy carries only in-frame clones and drops some. The table has about 160,000 clones, approximately 80% seen once; the top ten hold roughly 8%. V usage is TRBV10-1 and J usage is TRBJ1-1; 7 nucleotides line up with TRBD1. The TCR originated in a male donor in good health and CMV-seropositive. Input material: PBMCs. CDR3 amino acids: CASSEFRAGGTEAFF. The CDR3 coding sequence is TGCGCCAGCAGTGAGTTTCGTGCAGGGGGCACTGAAGCTTTCTTT.